The present entry profiles one T cell receptor beta chain with its context. Its matching antigen is unknown. These data come from a study of CXCR3-negative and CXCR3-positive naive CD8 T cells. General study results and limits: TRBV-TRBJ usage was alike in naive CXCR3-negative and CXCR3-positive cells but differed in memory cells. High diversity, comparable across both naive subsets, contrasted with much lower diversity in memory CD8+ cells. Relative to CXCR3-negative naive cells, CXCR3-positive naive cells had more hydrophobic TRB CDR3s.

5' RACE with UMI labels generated the TRB cDNA libraries. TCRdb reanalyzed the 5' RACE reads, giving one entry per CDR3 protein sequence and no DNA. This sample's clone table lists some 120,000 distinct CDR3 sequences. In triplicate, each CD8+ T cell subset was sorted at more than 250,000 cells per replicate. Naive CD8+ T cells had a CD45RO-CCR7+CD27+CD95- phenotype. The CDR3 runs 15 residues. Germline V gene data show CDR1 as MDHEN and CDR2 as SYDVKM. This receptor was obtained from a human donor in good health. Some clones in this sample may be carry-over from other donors' samples. The specimen sequenced was naive CXCR3+ CD8+ T cells from blood. Subset: CD45RO-CCR7+CD27+CD95- naive CD8+ T cells expressing CXCR3 (TNR3+). This rearrangement joins TRBV28 to TRBJ2-3; the TRBD2 assignment by TCRdb is unverifiable without DNA. CDR3 region: CASSLRREEPDTQYF.